This T cell receptor (beta chain) was observed in a study of blood T cell repertoires in COVID-19. Background on the study: The study drew acute and convalescent COVID-19 samples from the United States, Italy and Spain.

This clone was seen just once. Repertoires were generated with immunoSEQ multiplex PCR, while TCRdb's copy carries only in-frame clones and drops some. The sample shows 240,000 or so clones, around 85% of them seen only once. The CDR3 is 14 amino acids. Trimming stripped 2 bases from V and 1 base from J, with 4 bases between. Germline V gene lookup returns CDR1 SGDLS and CDR2 YYNGEE. Specimen: peripheral blood. This chain connects TRBV9 to TRBJ1-6; D gene unclear. The sequence was obtained from a woman aged 80 or over with acute or convalescent COVID-19. The CDR3 region is CASSVGSYNSPLHF. The DNA for the CDR3 is TGTGCCAGCAGCGTCGGGTCCTATAATTCACCCCTCCACTTT.